The subject of this entry is one T cell receptor (beta chain). The germline gives CDR1 SGHRS, CDR2 YFSETQ. Deletions cut 4 bases from V and 0 bases from J, with 11 bases between. The CDR3 loop spans 15 amino acids. This entry comes from a study of shared clonotypes between healthy human individuals. Libraries were prepared by immunoSEQ multiplex PCR; TCRdb keeps only in-frame clonotypes and omits some of them. The profile covers 2 million to 2.5 million clones, with 80% to 95% appearing a single time and 0.35% to 0.5% taken by the ten largest. Sequencing was done on a sample of naive CD4+ T cells from PBMCs. Subset given: CD45RA+ positively selected. This clonotype originated in a man aged 18 to 29 in good health. Some clones in this sample may be carry-over from other donors' samples. V and J are TRBV5-1 and TRBJ1-3; the D gene is possibly TRBD1 (5 bases). This CDR3 is CASSQTGVSGNTIYF. CDR3 sequence (DNA): TGCGCCAGCAGCCAAACAGGTGTCTCTGGAAACACCATATATTTT.